The 6 T cell receptor beta chains given below trace back to one sample, sequenced in a study of blood T cells in healthy people across ages. A second about 7 to 11 cycle PCR used barcoded and J-beta primers. TCRdb itself ran the 5' RACE reads through MiXCR, one entry per CDR3 protein. The sample has 660,000 or so distinct CDR3 sequences, 58% seen once. The sequenced sample was blood. The receptor set was obtained from a man aged 55 to 70 in good health.

This clonotype was detected a few times. The rearrangement joins TRBV10-3 to TRBJ2-3; maybe TRBD1 (6 bases). Germline CDR1 is ENHRY and CDR2 is SYGVKD. CDR3 length: 15 residues. Trimming cost V 10 bases and J 0 bases, with 17 bases left between them. The CDR3 protein is CATARQDTSTDTQYF. In nucleotides, the CDR3 is TGTGCCACCGCCCGACAGGACACTAGCACAGATACGCAGTATTTT.

The chain joins TRBV4-1 to TRBJ1-1; D unclear. The CDR3 covers 16 residues. Germline CDR1 reads MGHRA; CDR2 reads YSYEKL. Trimming cost V 4 bases and J 0 bases, with 15 bases left between them. The CDR3 DNA reads TGCGCCAGCAGCCCCAGACAAGAAGTCATGAACACTGAAGCTTTCTTT. Translated, it gives CASSPRQEVMNTEAFF.

The chain carries TRBV12-3 or TRBV12-4 and TRBJ2-3; 8 bases are shared with TRBD2. The V gene end was trimmed by 6 bases and the J gene end by 5 bases; junction bases not matched to a gene: 10. The CDR3 is made up of 15 amino acids. The DNA for the CDR3 is TGTGCCAGCAGCCCGCGGGGGGCCATTCAAGATACGCAGTATTTT. It codes for CASSPRGAIQDTQYF.

The chain employs TRBV10-3 and TRBJ2-2, with 9 bases that match TRBD1. This CDR3 has 15 amino acids. CDR1 and CDR2 (germline): ENHRY, SYGVKD. Trimming at V came to 6 bases and at J to 10 bases, leaving 12 bases not matched to a gene. CDR3 coding DNA: TGTGCCATCAGGCCGGGACAGGGAGAGGTTACGGAGCTGTTTTTT. Protein sequence: CAIRPGQGEVTELFF.

The chain carries TRBV4-2 and TRBJ2-4, with 9 bases fitting TRBD1. V was clipped by 4 bases and J by 13 bases; unmatched bases: 20. Germline CDR1 LGHNA, CDR2 YNFKEQ. The CDR3 has 17 residues. DNA of the CDR3: TGTGCCAGCAGCCGCGGGGCCGGGACAGGGACTACGCCGGGGCAGTACTTC. Translation gives CASSRGAGTGTTPGQYF.

This chain uses TRBV10-3 with TRBJ2-3, with D uncertain. With 4 bases removed from V and 10 bases from J, the gap between germline ends came to 24 bases. The CDR3 consists of 16 residues. In germline, CDR1 is ENHRY, CDR2 SYGVKD. The CDR3 bases are TGTGCCATCAGTGGGTCCCGGGCTACCCCCTCGGGTGCGCAGTATTTT. This encodes CAISGSRATPSGAQYF.